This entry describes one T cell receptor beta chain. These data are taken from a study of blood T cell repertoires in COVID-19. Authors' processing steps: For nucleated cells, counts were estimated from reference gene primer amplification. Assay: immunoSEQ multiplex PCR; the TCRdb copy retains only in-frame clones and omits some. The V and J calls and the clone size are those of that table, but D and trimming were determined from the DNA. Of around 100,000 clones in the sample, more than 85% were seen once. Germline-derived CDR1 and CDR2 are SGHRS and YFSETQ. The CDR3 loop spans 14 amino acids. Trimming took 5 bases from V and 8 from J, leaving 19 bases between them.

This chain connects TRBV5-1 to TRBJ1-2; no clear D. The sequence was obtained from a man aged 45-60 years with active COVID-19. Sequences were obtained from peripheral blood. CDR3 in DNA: TGCGCCAGCAGGGGTATGGATGGACTGGGAGGCTACACCTTC. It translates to CASRGMDGLGGYTF.